The source of this T cell receptor (beta chain) is a study of long-term antiretroviral therapy in people with HIV. The germline V gene encodes CDR1 GTSNPN and CDR2 SVGIG (reference sequence). This CDR3 comprises 14 residues. V was pared by 4 bases and J by 4 bases, with 15 bases between. Investigators performed immunoSEQ version v3.0 at survey level. Some clones are missing from TCRdb's copy, which holds only in-frame ones; the method was immunoSEQ multiplex PCR. The sample carries 25,000 to 35,000 clones, approximately 84% recorded once. The source of this sequence is a woman in her 50s with HIV. The sample here was unsorted PBMCs, taken 3.1 years after starting antiretroviral therapy. The chain recombines TRBV30 with TRBJ2-3; D might be TRBD1 (6 bases). CDR3: CAWTDSGTADTQYF. For the CDR3, the DNA is TGTGCCTGGACGGACAGTGGTACCGCAGATACGCAGTATTTT.